A selection of T cell receptor beta chains follows, all from one sample in a study of shared clonotypes between healthy human individuals. Produced via immunoSEQ multiplex PCR; TCRdb's table is partial and in-frame only. The repertoire has roughly 720,000 clones, about 90% of them found once; the top ten carry around a third. Sequenced sample: memory CD8+ T cells from PBMCs. The receptor set was obtained from a young man in good health. Some clones in this sample may be carry-over from other donors' samples. CDR3s include the opening cysteine and the closing phenylalanine or tryptophan. Fields, in order: J gene, D gene, V gene, clone size, CDR3 protein, CDR3 DNA. D genes are given only for firm matches. Only part of the rows carry a size: once, few, many, or a class if the clone is expanded.

>TRBJ2-1|TRBD2|TRBV10-2|-
CASSEPGRRGFYNEQFF
TGCGCCAGCAGTGAGCCCGGGCGGCGGGGGTTTTACAATGAGCAGTTCTTC
>TRBJ2-2|-|TRBV5-1|-
CASSASRGRDTGELFF
TGCGCCAGCAGCGCTTCACGGGGGCGTGACACCGGGGAGCTGTTTTTT
>TRBJ1-2|TRBD1|TRBV5-4|-
CASSTGEWDYGYTF
TGTGCCAGCAGCACAGGGGAATGGGACTATGGCTACACCTTC
>TRBJ2-7|-|TRBV27|-
CASSPYAGEQYF
TGTGCCAGCAGTCCCTATGCGGGCGAGCAGTACTTC
>TRBJ2-1|TRBD2|TRBV28|-
CASSLASGRIDEQFF
TGTGCCAGCAGTTTAGCTAGCGGGAGGATCGATGAGCAGTTCTTC
>TRBJ1-5|-|TRBV27|once
CASSLSGQGYQPQHF
TGTGCCAGCAGCCTAAGCGGCCAGGGATATCAGCCCCAGCATTTT
>TRBJ2-3|-|TRBV7-2|-
CASSLAEVGGEADTQYF
TGTGCCAGCAGCTTAGCAGAAGTCGGCGGGGAAGCAGATACGCAGTATTTT
>TRBJ2-5|TRBD2|TRBV7-9|-
CASSLVGLAGGPETQYF
TGTGCCAGCAGCTTAGTGGGACTAGCGGGAGGGCCGGAGACCCAGTACTTC
>TRBJ2-3|-|TRBV5-6|-
CASSVVTDTQYF
TGTGCCAGCAGCGTAGTGACAGATACGCAGTATTTT
>TRBJ2-5|-|TRBV7-9|once
CASSRDSRETQYF
TGTGCCAGCAGCCGGGACTCGCGGGAGACCCAGTACTTC
>TRBJ1-6|-|TRBV4-3|-
CASSPGSSYNSPLHF
TGCGCCAGCTCCCCCGGGAGCTCCTATAATTCACCCCTCCACTTT
>TRBJ2-3|-|TRBV29-1|-
CSVEWSKDTQYF
TGCAGCGTTGAATGGTCCAAAGATACGCAGTATTTT
>TRBJ1-1|-|TRBV9|-
CASSVGATEAFF
TGTGCCAGCAGCGTGGGGGCCACTGAAGCTTTCTTT
>TRBJ2-7|-|TRBV27|-
CASSLGGYEQYF
TGTGCCAGCAGTTTAGGGGGGTACGAGCAGTACTTC
>TRBJ2-1|TRBD1|TRBV7-9|-
CASSAGQGAYNEQFF
TGTGCCAGCAGCGCAGGACAGGGGGCTTACAATGAGCAGTTCTTC
>TRBJ1-1|-|TRBV6-1|-
CASSEGLGTMNTEAFF
TGTGCCAGCAGTGAAGGGTTAGGGACAATGAACACTGAAGCTTTCTTT
>TRBJ2-3|-|TRBV7-9|-
CASSLIVGYADTQYF
TGTGCCAGCAGCTTGATTGTAGGGTATGCAGATACGCAGTATTTT
>TRBJ1-5|TRBD1|TRBV2|-
CASRTTGTGTNQPQHF
TGTGCCAGCAGGACCACCGGGACAGGGACTAATCAGCCCCAGCATTTT